The rows below give T cell receptor beta chains drawn from one sample of a study of T cell changes during pregnancy in multiple sclerosis. Clones were read by immunoSEQ multiplex PCR, and TCRdb kept only the in-frame ones, dropping some. The sample lists tens of thousands of clones; roughly nine tenths were seen once. Specimen: peripheral blood, collected before pregnancy. Receptors originate from a female donor with multiple sclerosis, enrolled in a pregnancy study. CDR3s include the opening cysteine and the closing phenylalanine or tryptophan.

V: TRBV4-2
CDR3: CAGSQDTGSTEAFF

V: TRBV5-6
CDR3: CASSSQTGGANYGYTF

V: TRBV19
CDR3: CASRIGRGAVNYGYTF

V: TRBV6-5
CDR3: CASRPGGADSYEQYF

V: TRBV19
CDR3: CASSDRQGPSYEQYF

V: TRBV5-4
CDR3: CASSLVSRGALGTQYF

V: TRBV7-8
CDR3: CASSLATVTISGLALSTDTQYF

V: TRBV25-1
CDR3: CASSELQGTGAYEQYF

V: TRBV7-3
CDR3: CASSPRVGPSLYNEQFF

V: TRBV5-6
CDR3: CASSHRRLAGEKETQYF

V: TRBV7-8
CDR3: CASSLTGQPQHF

V: TRBV5-6
CDR3: CASSLGPGQVYEQYF

V: TRBV7-8
CDR3: CASSLERGDNEQFF

V: TRBV4-3
CDR3: CASSQDKRTTVLTF

V: TRBV6-1
CDR3: CASSEVPVNTEAFF

V: TRBV6-1
CDR3: CASDGGTYEQYF

V: TRBV19
CDR3: CASSMEPPKTSFF

V: TRBV19
CDR3: CASTPAGGQETQYF

V: TRBV4-2
CDR3: CASSQDRDYSYNEQFF

V: TRBV4-3
CDR3: CASSPQDRGRNTEAFF